This T cell receptor (beta chain) was sequenced in a study of T cells after yellow fever vaccination. At the level of the study: Preparation used SMART-Seq v4 Ultra Low Input for the low-cell-number fractions. Study-wide findings and caveats: Clonotypes found in both CD4 and CD8 compartments made up a small share. Post-booster reappearance was seen for most primary-vaccination clones (around 96% CD4, roughly 91% CD8). FACS-sorted repertoires could contain abundant clonotypes contaminating from the bulk population.

CDR3 size: 14 residues. The V end was cut by 2 bases, the J end by 6 bases, with 15 bases between. Germline-derived CDR1 and CDR2 are SGHRS and YFSETQ. Points on this clonotype: What it binds is unknown.

TCRdb independently ran MiXCR on the 5' RACE reads; one entry per CDR3 protein. This table holds some 300,000 distinct CDR3 sequences, 8.5% to 10% found once. This sample comprised CD4+ T cells sorted from PBMCs, obtained 5 days after the yellow fever booster vaccination. The clonotype comes from a young man who received the YFV17D yellow fever vaccine. J is TRBJ2-7 and V is TRBV5-1, with D possibly called TRBD1 or TRBD2 (5 bases each). CDR3 sequence: CASSLPLDGTEQYF. CDR3 sequence (DNA): TGCGCCAGCAGCTTACCTCTAGACGGGACCGAGCAGTACTTC.